Below, one TCR beta chain is given with its context. Assay used: immunoSEQ multiplex PCR; TCRdb lists only in-frame clones, some missing. The data show 200,000 to 250,000 clones, roughly 89% seen once. The data stem from a study of blood T cell repertoires in COVID-19. Across the whole study: Acute-phase and convalescent COVID-19 samples originated in the United States, Italy and Spain.

The CDR3 sequence is 11 residues long. Germline V gene sequence: CDR1 MNHEY, CDR2 SVGAGI. Trimming pared 5 bases from V and 7 bases from J, leaving 8 bases between. V gene TRBV6-5 combines with J gene TRBJ1-2, with D possibly being TRBD1 (6 bases). Sample: PBMCs or T cells enriched from blood (not recorded which). The receptor was isolated from a woman aged 25 to 39 with acute COVID-19. The CDR3 DNA follows: TGTGCCAGCAGTACAGGGTTTGGCTACACCTTC. Translating gives CASSTGFGYTF.